A selection of T cell receptor beta chains follows, all from one sample in a study of identical twins. TCRdb called the 5' RACE reads again in MiXCR, with one record for every CDR3 protein. The sample has 550,000 to 700,000 distinct CDR3 sequences, about 20% seen once. These data are also associated with another study on T cells expressing NK-cell markers.

Sequencing used PBMCs. The receptors derive from a young woman in good health. Each CDR3 is given with its conserved first and last residue. Each record gives: V gene, D gene, clone size, J gene, CDR3 DNA, CDR3 protein. A D gene is named only where the DNA matches it firmly. Expanded clones are given a class, and other clones once, few, many or no size at all.

v_gene: TRBV7-9
d_gene: -
abundance: few
j_gene: TRBJ2-4
CDR3nt: TGTGCCAGCAGCCCAAGTCATGCGGGAGCCAAAAACATTCAGTACTTC
CDR3aa: CASSPSHAGAKNIQYF

v_gene: TRBV7-2
d_gene: -
abundance: -
j_gene: TRBJ2-5
CDR3nt: TGTGCCAGCAGCTTAGCGAAACTAGGGGTAGAGACCCAGTACTTC
CDR3aa: CASSLAKLGVETQYF

v_gene: TRBV13
d_gene: -
abundance: few
j_gene: TRBJ2-5
CDR3nt: TGTGCCAGCAGCTTAGTTGCGGAAGATGAGACCCAGTACTTC
CDR3aa: CASSLVAEDETQYF

v_gene: TRBV12-3/TRBV12-4
d_gene: -
abundance: many
j_gene: TRBJ2-3
CDR3nt: TGTGCCAGCAGTTGGGGAGGACCGGCCAGTGATACGCAGTATTTT
CDR3aa: CASSWGGPASDTQYF

v_gene: TRBV6-5
d_gene: TRBD2
abundance: -
j_gene: TRBJ2-1
CDR3nt: TGTGCCAGCAGTTACTCGCGGGGGGAATACAATGAGCAGTTCTTC
CDR3aa: CASSYSRGEYNEQFF

v_gene: TRBV27
d_gene: -
abundance: few
j_gene: TRBJ2-5
CDR3nt: TGTGCCAGCAGTTCGAACCAAGAGACCCAGTACTTC
CDR3aa: CASSSNQETQYF

v_gene: TRBV12-3/TRBV12-4
d_gene: -
abundance: few
j_gene: TRBJ2-1
CDR3nt: TGTGCCTGCCGGACTACCCTAGGGGTTGAGCAGTTCTTC
CDR3aa: CACRTTLGVEQFF

v_gene: TRBV19
d_gene: TRBD1
abundance: -
j_gene: TRBJ1-4
CDR3nt: TGTGCCAGTAGTTCCGGGACAGGGAGCGGAAAACTGTTTTTT
CDR3aa: CASSSGTGSGKLFF

v_gene: TRBV12-3/TRBV12-4
d_gene: -
abundance: few
j_gene: TRBJ2-2
CDR3nt: TGTGCCAGCAGTGAACCCCTAGGTAACACCGGGGAGCTGTTTTTT
CDR3aa: CASSEPLGNTGELFF

v_gene: TRBV12-3/TRBV12-4
d_gene: TRBD1
abundance: -
j_gene: TRBJ2-1
CDR3nt: TGTGCCAGCTCCCCGATGGGACAGGGGGCAGCGCAGTTCTTC
CDR3aa: CASSPMGQGAAQFF

v_gene: TRBV7-2
d_gene: -
abundance: few
j_gene: TRBJ2-2
CDR3nt: TGTGCCAGCAGCGGAAGCCCAGGGATGAACACCGGGGAGCTGTTTTTT
CDR3aa: CASSGSPGMNTGELFF

v_gene: TRBV6-2/TRBV6-3
d_gene: TRBD2
abundance: -
j_gene: TRBJ2-7
CDR3nt: TGTGCCAGCAGTCGCCTTATGGCCTTTTCAGCGGGAGGATCGGAGCAGTACTTC
CDR3aa: CASSRLMAFSAGGSEQYF

v_gene: TRBV5-6
d_gene: -
abundance: -
j_gene: TRBJ2-7
CDR3nt: TGTGCCAGCAGCTTGCAACCTAGGGGCGAGCAGTACTTC
CDR3aa: CASSLQPRGEQYF

v_gene: TRBV2
d_gene: TRBD1
abundance: -
j_gene: TRBJ2-6
CDR3nt: TGTGCCAGCATTCGGGACAGGATTTCTGGGGCCAACGTCCTGACTTTC
CDR3aa: CASIRDRISGANVLTF

v_gene: TRBV6-6
d_gene: TRBD1
abundance: many
j_gene: TRBJ1-1
CDR3nt: TGTGCCAGCAGTTTGACAGGGAGTCTAGCTTTCTTT
CDR3aa: CASSLTGSLAFF

v_gene: TRBV20-1
d_gene: TRBD1
abundance: many
j_gene: TRBJ1-5
CDR3nt: TGCAGTGCTAGGGACAGGGGTAGACATCAGCCCCAGCATTTT
CDR3aa: CSARDRGRHQPQHF

v_gene: TRBV12-3/TRBV12-4
d_gene: TRBD2
abundance: -
j_gene: TRBJ2-3
CDR3nt: TGTGCCAGCAGTTTACGACTAGCGGGGTTTGCAGATACGCAGTATTTT
CDR3aa: CASSLRLAGFADTQYF

v_gene: TRBV7-9
d_gene: TRBD2
abundance: few
j_gene: TRBJ2-1
CDR3nt: TGTGCCAGCCGGCAAGCGGGATCGTACAATGAGCAGTTCTTC
CDR3aa: CASRQAGSYNEQFF

v_gene: TRBV12-3/TRBV12-4
d_gene: TRBD1
abundance: -
j_gene: TRBJ2-7
CDR3nt: TGTGCCAGCAGTTTGGTAGGGGGACAGAAGCAGTACTTC
CDR3aa: CASSLVGGQKQYF

v_gene: TRBV20-1
d_gene: -
abundance: -
j_gene: TRBJ1-3
CDR3nt: TGCAGTGCTCAGAACCCCAGGGGAAACACCATATATTTT
CDR3aa: CSAQNPRGNTIYF

v_gene: TRBV6-1
d_gene: -
abundance: few
j_gene: TRBJ2-7
CDR3nt: TGTGCCAGCAGCAAACCGGCTTCCTACGAGCAGTACTTC
CDR3aa: CASSKPASYEQYF

v_gene: TRBV25-1
d_gene: -
abundance: many
j_gene: TRBJ1-6
CDR3nt: TGTGCCAGCAGTCCGCATGGGGACGGGAATTCACCCCTCCACTTT
CDR3aa: CASSPHGDGNSPLHF

v_gene: TRBV7-6
d_gene: TRBD2
abundance: -
j_gene: TRBJ2-3
CDR3nt: TGTGCCAGCGCTAGCGGGTCTGCAGATACGCAGTATTTT
CDR3aa: CASASGSADTQYF

v_gene: TRBV6-2/TRBV6-3
d_gene: -
abundance: -
j_gene: TRBJ2-1
CDR3nt: TGTGCCAGCTCCTCTGATCCCGGTAATGAGCAGTTCTTC
CDR3aa: CASSSDPGNEQFF

v_gene: TRBV12-3/TRBV12-4
d_gene: -
abundance: few
j_gene: TRBJ2-7
CDR3nt: TGTGCCAGCAGTTTTTGGGTGGGTTCCTACGAGCAGTACTTC
CDR3aa: CASSFWVGSYEQYF

v_gene: TRBV7-9
d_gene: -
abundance: few
j_gene: TRBJ2-7
CDR3nt: TGTGCCAGCAGCCCTGGGCCGTCCGGGTCTTACGAGCAGTACTTC
CDR3aa: CASSPGPSGSYEQYF

v_gene: TRBV20-1
d_gene: -
abundance: many
j_gene: TRBJ2-2
CDR3nt: TGCAGTGCTAGAGACAGGGGGAACACCGGGGAGCTGTTTTTT
CDR3aa: CSARDRGNTGELFF

v_gene: TRBV7-9
d_gene: -
abundance: -
j_gene: TRBJ2-2
CDR3nt: TGTGCCAGCAGACCGACTAGTGGGGCAGAAATCGGGGAGCTGTTTTTT
CDR3aa: CASRPTSGAEIGELFF

v_gene: TRBV20-1
d_gene: -
abundance: -
j_gene: TRBJ1-5
CDR3nt: TGCAGTGCTAGAGGGCGAGCGCAGCCCCAGCATTTT
CDR3aa: CSARGRAQPQHF

v_gene: TRBV6-5
d_gene: TRBD2
abundance: -
j_gene: TRBJ2-1
CDR3nt: TGTGCCAGCAGTTACGCTAGACTAGCTAGTCGCAATGAGCAGTTCTTC
CDR3aa: CASSYARLASRNEQFF

v_gene: TRBV29-1
d_gene: -
abundance: many
j_gene: TRBJ2-6
CDR3nt: TGCAGCGTAGGAAGCAGTACACAGCTGGGCTCTGGGGCCAACGTCCTGACTTTC
CDR3aa: CSVGSSTQLGSGANVLTF